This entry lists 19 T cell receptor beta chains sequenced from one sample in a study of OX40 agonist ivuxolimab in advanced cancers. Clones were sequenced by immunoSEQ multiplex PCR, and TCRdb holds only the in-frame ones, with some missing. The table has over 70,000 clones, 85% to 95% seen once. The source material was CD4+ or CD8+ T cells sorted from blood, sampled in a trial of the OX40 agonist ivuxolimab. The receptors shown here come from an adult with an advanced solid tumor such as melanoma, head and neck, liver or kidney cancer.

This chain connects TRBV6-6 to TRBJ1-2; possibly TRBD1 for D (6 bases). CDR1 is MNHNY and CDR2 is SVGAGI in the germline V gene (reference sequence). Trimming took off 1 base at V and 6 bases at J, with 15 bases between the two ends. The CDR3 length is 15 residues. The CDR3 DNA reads TGTGCCAGCAGTTACTACCGACAGGCTTCTGATGGCTACACCTTC. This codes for CASSYYRQASDGYTF.

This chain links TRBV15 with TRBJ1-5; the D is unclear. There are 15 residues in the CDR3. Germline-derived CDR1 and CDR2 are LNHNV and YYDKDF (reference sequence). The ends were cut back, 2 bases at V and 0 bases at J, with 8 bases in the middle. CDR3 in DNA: TGTGCCACCAGCAGACCTGGGGATAGCAATCAGCCCCAGCATTTT. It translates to CATSRPGDSNQPQHF.

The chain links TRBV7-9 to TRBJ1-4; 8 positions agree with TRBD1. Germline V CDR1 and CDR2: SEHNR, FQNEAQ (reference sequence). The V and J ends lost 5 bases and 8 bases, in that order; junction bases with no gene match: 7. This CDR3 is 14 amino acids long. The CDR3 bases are TGTGCCAGCAGCCTTGGACAGGGAAACGAAAAACTGTTTTTT. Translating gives CASSLGQGNEKLFF.

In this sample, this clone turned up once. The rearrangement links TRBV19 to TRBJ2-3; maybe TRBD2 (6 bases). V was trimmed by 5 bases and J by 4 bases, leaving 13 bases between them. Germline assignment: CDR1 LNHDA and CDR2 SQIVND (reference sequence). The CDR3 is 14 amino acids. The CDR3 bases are TGTGCCAGTAGTGCGGGGAACTGGGCAGATACGCAGTATTTT. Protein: CASSAGNWADTQYF.

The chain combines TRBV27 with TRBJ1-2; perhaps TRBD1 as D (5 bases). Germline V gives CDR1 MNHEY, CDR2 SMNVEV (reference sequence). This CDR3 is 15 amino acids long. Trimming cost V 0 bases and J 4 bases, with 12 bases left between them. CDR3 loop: CASSLSPTDSYGYTF. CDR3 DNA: TGTGCCAGCAGTTTATCACCGACAGACTCCTATGGCTACACCTTC.

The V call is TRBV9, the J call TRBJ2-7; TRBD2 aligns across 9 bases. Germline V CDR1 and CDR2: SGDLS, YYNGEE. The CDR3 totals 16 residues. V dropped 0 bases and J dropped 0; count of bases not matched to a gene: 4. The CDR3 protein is CASSVGERGDSYEQYF. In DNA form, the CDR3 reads TGTGCCAGCAGCGTAGGGGAGCGGGGGGACTCCTACGAGCAGTACTTC.

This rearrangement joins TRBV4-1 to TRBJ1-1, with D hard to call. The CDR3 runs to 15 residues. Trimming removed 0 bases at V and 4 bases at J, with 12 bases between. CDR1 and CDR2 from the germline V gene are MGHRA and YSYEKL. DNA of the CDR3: TGCGCCAGCAGCCAAGATTCTGGGGATAGCACTGAAGCTTTCTTT. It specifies CASSQDSGDSTEAFF.

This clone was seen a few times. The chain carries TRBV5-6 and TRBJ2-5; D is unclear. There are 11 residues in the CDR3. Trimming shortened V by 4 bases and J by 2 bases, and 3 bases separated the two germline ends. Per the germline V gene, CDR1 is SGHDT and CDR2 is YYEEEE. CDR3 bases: TGTGCCAGCAGCATGCAAGAGACCCAGTACTTC. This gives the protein CASSMQETQYF.

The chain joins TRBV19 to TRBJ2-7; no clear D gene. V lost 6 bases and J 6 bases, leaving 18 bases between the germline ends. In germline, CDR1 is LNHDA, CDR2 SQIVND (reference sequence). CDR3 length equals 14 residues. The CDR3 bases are TGTGCCAGTAGCCCCAGGACGGTTTGGAGCGAGCAGTACTTC. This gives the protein CASSPRTVWSEQYF.

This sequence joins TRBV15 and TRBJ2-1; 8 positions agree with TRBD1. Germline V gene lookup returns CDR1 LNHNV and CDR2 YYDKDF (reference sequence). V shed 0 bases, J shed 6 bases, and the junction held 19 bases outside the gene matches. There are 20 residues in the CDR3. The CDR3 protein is CATSRDPGQGRSWITNEQFF. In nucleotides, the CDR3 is TGTGCCACCAGCAGAGATCCCGGACAGGGAAGATCATGGATAACCAATGAGCAGTTCTTC. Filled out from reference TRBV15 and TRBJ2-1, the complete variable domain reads DAMVIQNPRYQVTQFGKPVTLSCSQTLNHNVMYWYQQKSSQAPKLLFHYYDKDFNNEADTPDNFQSRRPNTSFCFLDIRSPGLGDTAMYLCATSRDPGQGRSWITNEQFFGPGTRLTVL.

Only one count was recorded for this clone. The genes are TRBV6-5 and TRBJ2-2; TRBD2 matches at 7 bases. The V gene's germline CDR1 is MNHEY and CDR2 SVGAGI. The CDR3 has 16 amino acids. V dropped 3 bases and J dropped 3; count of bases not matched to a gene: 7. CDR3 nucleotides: TGTGCCAGCAGTTATCGGCGGGAGAGGTACACCGGGGAGCTGTTTTTT. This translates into CASSYRRERYTGELFF.

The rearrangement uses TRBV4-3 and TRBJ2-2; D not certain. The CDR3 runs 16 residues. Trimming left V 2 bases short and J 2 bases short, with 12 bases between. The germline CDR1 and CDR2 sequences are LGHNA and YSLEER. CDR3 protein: CASSQPALGNTGELFF. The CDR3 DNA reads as TGCGCCAGCAGCCAACCCGCGTTGGGAAACACCGGGGAGCTGTTTTTT.

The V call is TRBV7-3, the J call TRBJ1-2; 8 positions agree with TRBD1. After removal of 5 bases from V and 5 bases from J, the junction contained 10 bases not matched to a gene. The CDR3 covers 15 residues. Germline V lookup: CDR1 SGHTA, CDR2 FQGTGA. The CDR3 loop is CASSPRPDRDYGYTF. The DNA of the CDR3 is TGTGCCAGCAGCCCCCGGCCGGACAGGGATTATGGCTACACCTTC.

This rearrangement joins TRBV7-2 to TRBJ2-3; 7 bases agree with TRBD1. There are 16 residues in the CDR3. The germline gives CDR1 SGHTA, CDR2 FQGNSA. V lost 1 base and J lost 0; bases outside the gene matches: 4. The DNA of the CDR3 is TGTGCCAGCAGCTTAGGTCGGGACAGAAGCACAGATACGCAGTATTTT. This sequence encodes CASSLGRDRSTDTQYF.

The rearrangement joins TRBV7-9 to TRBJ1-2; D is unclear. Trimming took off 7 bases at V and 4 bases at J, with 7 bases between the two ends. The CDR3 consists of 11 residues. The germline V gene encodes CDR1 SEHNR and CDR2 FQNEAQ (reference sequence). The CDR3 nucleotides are TGTGCCAGCATGGAGGTCTATGGCTACACCTTC. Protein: CASMEVYGYTF.

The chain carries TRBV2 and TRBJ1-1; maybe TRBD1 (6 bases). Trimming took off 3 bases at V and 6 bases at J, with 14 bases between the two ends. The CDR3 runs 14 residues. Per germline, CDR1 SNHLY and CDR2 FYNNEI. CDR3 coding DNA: TGTGCCAGCAGTGAGTGGGGGCGCATCTCTGAAGCTTTCTTT. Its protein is CASSEWGRISEAFF.

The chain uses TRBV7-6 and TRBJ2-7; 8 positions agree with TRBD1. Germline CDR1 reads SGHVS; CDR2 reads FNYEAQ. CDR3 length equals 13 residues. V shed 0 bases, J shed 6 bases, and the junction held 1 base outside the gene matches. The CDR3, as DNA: TGTGCCAGCAGCTTAGCCCAGGGGGCCGAGCAGTACTTC. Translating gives CASSLAQGAEQYF.

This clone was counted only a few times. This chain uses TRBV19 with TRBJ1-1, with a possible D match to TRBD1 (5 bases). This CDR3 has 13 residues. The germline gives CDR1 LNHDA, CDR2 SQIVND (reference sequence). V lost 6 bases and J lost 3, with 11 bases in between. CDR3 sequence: CASSLRAYTEAFF. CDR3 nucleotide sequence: TGTGCCAGTAGCCTCAGGGCTTACACTGAAGCTTTCTTT.

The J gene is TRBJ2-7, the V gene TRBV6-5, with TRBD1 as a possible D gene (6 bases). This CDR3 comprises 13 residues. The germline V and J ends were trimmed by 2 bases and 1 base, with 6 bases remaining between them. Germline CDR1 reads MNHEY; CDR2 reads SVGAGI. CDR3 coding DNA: TGTGCCAGCAGTTACAGGGGGTCCTACGAGCAGTACTTC. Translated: CASSYRGSYEQYF.